This T cell receptor beta chain appears in the sequencing data of a study of blood T cell repertoires in COVID-19. Authors' data handling: Amplification of reference gene primers provided the estimated nucleated cell counts. Assay used: immunoSEQ multiplex PCR; TCRdb lists only in-frame clones, some missing. D and trimming were read from the DNA, whereas the V and J calls and clone size are those reported in that table. Seen here are approximately 110,000 clones, just over 70% observed once, and the top ten hold under 0.95%. This clone has a single count. V was clipped by 2 bases and J by 2 bases, with 6 bases between them. Germline V lookup: CDR1 PRHDT, CDR2 FYEKMQ (reference sequence). CDR3 length: 13 residues.

The receptor's source is a human donor with acute or convalescent COVID-19. The donor label of this sample is uncertain. Sequencing was performed on peripheral blood. The chain employs TRBV13 and TRBJ1-2, with D perhaps matching TRBD1 (5 bases). The CDR3 DNA reads TGTGCCAGCAGCTTACGGGGGAACTATGGCTACACCTTC. This gives the protein CASSLRGNYGYTF.